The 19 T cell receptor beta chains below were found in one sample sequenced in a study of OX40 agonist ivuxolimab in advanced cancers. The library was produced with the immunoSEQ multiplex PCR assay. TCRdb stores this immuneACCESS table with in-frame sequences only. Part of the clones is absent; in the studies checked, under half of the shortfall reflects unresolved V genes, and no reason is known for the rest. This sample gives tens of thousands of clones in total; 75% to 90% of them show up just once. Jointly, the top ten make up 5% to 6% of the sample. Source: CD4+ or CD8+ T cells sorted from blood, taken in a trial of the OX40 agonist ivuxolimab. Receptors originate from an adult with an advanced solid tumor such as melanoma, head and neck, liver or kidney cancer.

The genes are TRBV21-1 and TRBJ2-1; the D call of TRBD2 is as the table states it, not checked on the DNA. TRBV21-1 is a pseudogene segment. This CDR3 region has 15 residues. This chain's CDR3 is CASSKRTRSTREQFF. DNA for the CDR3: TGTGCCAGCAGCAAAAGGACTAGGAGTACTCGTGAGCAGTTCTTC.

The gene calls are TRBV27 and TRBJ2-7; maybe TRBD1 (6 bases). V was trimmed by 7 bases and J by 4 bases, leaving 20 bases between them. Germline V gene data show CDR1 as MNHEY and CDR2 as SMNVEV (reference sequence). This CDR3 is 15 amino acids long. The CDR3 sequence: CASKLTGPGIYEQYF. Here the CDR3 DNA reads TGTGCCAGCAAACTGACAGGACCCGGGATATACGAGCAGTACTTC.

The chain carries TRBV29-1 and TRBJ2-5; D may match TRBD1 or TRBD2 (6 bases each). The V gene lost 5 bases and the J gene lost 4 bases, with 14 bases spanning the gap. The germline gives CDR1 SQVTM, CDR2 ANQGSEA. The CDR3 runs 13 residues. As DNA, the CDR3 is TGCAGCGTTATAAGGGGGGTAACAGAGACCCAGTACTTC. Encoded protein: CSVIRGVTETQYF.

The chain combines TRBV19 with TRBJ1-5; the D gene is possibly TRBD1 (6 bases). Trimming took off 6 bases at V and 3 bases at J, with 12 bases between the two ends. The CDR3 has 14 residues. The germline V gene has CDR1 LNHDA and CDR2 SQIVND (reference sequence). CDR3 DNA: TGTGCCAGTAGGTCGACAGGATTCAATCAGCCCCAGCATTTT. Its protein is CASRSTGFNQPQHF.

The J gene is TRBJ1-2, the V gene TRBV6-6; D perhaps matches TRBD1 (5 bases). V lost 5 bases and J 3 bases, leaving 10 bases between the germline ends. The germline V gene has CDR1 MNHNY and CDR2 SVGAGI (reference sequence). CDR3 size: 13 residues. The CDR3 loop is CASSRGGDYGYTF. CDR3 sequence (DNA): TGTGCCAGCAGTCGCGGGGGTGACTATGGCTACACCTTC.

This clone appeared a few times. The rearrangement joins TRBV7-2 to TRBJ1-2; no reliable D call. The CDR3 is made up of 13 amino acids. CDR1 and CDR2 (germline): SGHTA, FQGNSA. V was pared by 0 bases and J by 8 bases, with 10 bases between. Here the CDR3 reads CASSLATKGGYTF. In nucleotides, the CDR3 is TGTGCCAGCAGCTTAGCGACAAAGGGCGGCTACACCTTC.

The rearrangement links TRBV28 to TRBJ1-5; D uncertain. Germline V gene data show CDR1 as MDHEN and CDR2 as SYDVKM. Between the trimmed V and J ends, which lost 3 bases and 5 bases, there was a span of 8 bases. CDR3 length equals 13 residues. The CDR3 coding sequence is TGTGCCAGCAGTTTGGTCGGAGATCAGCCCCAGCATTTT. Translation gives CASSLVGDQPQHF.

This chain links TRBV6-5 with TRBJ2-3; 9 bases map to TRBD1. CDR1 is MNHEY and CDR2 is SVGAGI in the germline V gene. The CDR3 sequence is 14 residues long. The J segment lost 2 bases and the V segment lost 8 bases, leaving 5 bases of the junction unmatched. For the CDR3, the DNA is TGTGCCAGCTGGGACAGGGCCTCCACAGATACGCAGTATTTT. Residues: CASWDRASTDTQYF.

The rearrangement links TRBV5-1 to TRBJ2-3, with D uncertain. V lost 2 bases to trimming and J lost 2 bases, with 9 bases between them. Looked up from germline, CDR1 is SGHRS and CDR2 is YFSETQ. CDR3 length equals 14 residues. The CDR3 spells CASSLSATTDTQYF. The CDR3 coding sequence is TGCGCCAGCAGCTTATCAGCGACCACAGATACGCAGTATTTT.

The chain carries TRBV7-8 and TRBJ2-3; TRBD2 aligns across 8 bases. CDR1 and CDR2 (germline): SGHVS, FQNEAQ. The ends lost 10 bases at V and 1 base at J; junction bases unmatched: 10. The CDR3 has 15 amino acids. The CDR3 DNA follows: TGTGCCACTAAAATCACTAGCGGCCGCACAGATACGCAGTATTTT. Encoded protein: CATKITSGRTDTQYF.

The CDR3 sequence is CASSRSGRASSSYEQYF. CDR3 in DNA: TGTGCCAGCAGCCGTAGTGGGAGGGCGTCTAGCTCCTACGAGCAGTACTTC. The chain recombines TRBV11-1 with TRBJ2-7; 7 nucleotides line up with TRBD2. CDR3 length: 17 amino acids. J was trimmed by 0 bases and V by 5 bases; bases with no gene match: 13. Per germline, CDR1 SGHAT and CDR2 FQDESV (reference sequence).

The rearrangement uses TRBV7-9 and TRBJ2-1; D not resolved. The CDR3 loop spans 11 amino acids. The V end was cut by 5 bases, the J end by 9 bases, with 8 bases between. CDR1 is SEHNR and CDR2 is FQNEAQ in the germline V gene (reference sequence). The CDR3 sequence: CASSLLGEQFF. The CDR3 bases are TGTGCCAGCAGCCTATTAGGTGAGCAGTTCTTC.

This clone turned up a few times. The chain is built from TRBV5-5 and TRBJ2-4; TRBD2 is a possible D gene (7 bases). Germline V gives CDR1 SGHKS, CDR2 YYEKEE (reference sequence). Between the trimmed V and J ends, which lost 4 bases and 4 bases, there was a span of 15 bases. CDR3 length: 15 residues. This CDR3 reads CASSPGGGVKNIQYF. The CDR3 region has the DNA TGTGCCAGCAGCCCCGGAGGGGGGGTTAAAAACATTCAGTACTTC. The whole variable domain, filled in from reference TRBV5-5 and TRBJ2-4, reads DAGVTQSPTHLIKTRGQQVTLRCSPISGHKSVSWYQQVLGQGPQFIFQYYEKEERGRGNFPDRFSARQFPNYSSELNVNALLLGDSALYLCASSPGGGVKNIQYFGAGTRLSVL.

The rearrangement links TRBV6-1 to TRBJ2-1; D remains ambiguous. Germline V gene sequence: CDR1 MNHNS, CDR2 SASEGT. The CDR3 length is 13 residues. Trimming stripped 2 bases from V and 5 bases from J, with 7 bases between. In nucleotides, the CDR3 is TGTGCCAGCAGTGAACGATATAACAATGAGCAGTTCTTC. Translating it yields CASSERYNNEQFF.

The DNA of the CDR3 is TGTGCCAGTAGTAGAGGACAGGGTCGAGAGCAGTACTTC. This gives the protein CASSRGQGREQYF. The V and J genes are TRBV19 and TRBJ2-7; 8 bases align to TRBD1. The CDR3 runs to 13 residues. Germline CDR1 LNHDA, CDR2 SQIVND (reference sequence). Trimming at V came to 4 bases and at J to 7 bases, leaving 6 bases not matched to a gene.

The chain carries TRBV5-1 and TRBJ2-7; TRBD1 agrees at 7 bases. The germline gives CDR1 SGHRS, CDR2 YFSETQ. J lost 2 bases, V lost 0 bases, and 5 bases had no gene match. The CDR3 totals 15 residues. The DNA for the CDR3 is TGCGCCAGCAGCTTGGGTCCAGGGGGAACCTACGAGCAGTACTTC. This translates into CASSLGPGGTYEQYF.

CDR3 sequence reads: CASSELGEWGTEAFF. CDR3 nucleotides: TGTGCCAGCAGTGAATTAGGGGAGTGGGGGACTGAAGCTTTCTTT. The V and J genes are TRBV6-1 and TRBJ1-1; tentatively, D is TRBD1 (5 bases). Trimming stripped 2 bases from V and 5 bases from J, with 15 bases between. The germline V gene has CDR1 MNHNS and CDR2 SASEGT. This CDR3 is 15 amino acids long.

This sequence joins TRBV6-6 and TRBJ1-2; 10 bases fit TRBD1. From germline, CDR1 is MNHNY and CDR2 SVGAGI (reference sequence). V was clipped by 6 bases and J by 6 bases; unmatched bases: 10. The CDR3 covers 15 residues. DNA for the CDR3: TGTGCCAGCAGGGATACGGGACAGGGGACCCATGGCTACACCTTC. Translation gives CASRDTGQGTHGYTF.

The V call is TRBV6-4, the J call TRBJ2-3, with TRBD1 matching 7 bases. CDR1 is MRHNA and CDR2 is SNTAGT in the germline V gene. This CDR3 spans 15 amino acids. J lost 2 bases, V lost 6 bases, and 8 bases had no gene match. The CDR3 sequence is CASRPRGQFTDTQYF. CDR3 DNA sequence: TGTGCCAGCAGGCCTCGGGGACAGTTCACAGATACGCAGTATTTT.